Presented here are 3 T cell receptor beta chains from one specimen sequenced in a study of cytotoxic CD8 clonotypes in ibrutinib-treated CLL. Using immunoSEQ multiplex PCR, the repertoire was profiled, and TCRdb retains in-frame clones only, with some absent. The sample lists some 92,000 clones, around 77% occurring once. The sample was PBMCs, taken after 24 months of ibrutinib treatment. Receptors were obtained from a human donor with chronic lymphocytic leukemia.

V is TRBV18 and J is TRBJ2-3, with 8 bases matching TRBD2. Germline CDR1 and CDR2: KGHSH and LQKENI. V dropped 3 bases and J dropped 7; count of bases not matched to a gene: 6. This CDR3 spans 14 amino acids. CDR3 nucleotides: TGTGCCAGCTCACCGGATACTAGCGGAAATACGCAGTATTTT. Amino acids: CASSPDTSGNTQYF.

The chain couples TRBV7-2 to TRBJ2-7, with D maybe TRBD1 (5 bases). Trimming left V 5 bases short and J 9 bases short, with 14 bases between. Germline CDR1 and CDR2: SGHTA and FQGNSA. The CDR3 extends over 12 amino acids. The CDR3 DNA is TGTGCCAGCAGCGCGCGACAGAACGGGCAGTACTTC. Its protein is CASSARQNGQYF.

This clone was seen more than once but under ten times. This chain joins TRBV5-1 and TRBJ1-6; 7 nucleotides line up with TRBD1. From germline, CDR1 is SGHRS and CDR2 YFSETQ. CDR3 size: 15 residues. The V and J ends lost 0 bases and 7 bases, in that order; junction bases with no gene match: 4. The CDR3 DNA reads TGCGCCAGCAGCTTGGGGACAGGTCCCAATTCACCCCTCCACTTT. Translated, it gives CASSLGTGPNSPLHF.